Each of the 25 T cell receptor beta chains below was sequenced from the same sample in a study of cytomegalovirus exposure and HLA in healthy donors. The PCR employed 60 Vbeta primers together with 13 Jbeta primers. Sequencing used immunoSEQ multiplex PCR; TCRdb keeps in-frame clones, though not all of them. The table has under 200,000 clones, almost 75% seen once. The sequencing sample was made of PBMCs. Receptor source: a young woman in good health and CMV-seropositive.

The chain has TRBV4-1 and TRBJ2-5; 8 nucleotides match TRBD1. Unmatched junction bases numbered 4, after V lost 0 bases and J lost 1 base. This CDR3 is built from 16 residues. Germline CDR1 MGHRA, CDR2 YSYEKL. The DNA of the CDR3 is TGCGCCAGCAGCCAAGATCTGGGGACAGGCCAAGAGACCCAGTACTTC. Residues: CASSQDLGTGQETQYF.

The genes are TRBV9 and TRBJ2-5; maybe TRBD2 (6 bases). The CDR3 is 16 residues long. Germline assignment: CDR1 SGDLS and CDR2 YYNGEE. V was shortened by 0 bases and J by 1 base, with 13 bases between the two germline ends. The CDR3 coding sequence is TGTGCCAGCAGCGTAGCTCCAACAGCGGGCCAAGAGACCCAGTACTTC. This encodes CASSVAPTAGQETQYF.

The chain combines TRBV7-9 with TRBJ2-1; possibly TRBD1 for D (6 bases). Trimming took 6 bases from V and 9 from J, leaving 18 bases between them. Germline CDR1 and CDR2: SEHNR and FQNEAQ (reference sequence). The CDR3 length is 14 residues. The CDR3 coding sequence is TGTGCCAGCAGTCCTACGCTGGGGGCCTTTGAGCAGTTCTTC. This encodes CASSPTLGAFEQFF.

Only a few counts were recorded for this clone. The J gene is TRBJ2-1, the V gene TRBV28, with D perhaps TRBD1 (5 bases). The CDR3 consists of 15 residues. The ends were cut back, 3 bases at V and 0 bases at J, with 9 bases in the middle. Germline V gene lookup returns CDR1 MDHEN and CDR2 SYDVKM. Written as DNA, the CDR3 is TGTGCCAGCAGTTTTGGGGCCAGCTCCTACAATGAGCAGTTCTTC. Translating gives CASSFGASSYNEQFF.

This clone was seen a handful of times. The CDR3 region is CASSLTSTDTQYF. In DNA, the CDR3 is TGTGCCAGCAGCTTGACTAGCACAGATACGCAGTATTTT. This chain uses TRBV5-6 with TRBJ2-3; D uncertain. Germline assignment: CDR1 SGHDT and CDR2 YYEEEE. This CDR3 spans 13 amino acids. The ends were cut back, 1 base at V and 0 bases at J, with 3 bases in the middle.

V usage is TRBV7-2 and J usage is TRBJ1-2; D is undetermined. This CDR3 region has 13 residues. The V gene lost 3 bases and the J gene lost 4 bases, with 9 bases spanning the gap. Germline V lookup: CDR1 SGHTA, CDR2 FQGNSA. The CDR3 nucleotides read TGTGCCAGCAGCTTTCAGTCCGCCTATGGCTACACCTTC. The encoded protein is CASSFQSAYGYTF.

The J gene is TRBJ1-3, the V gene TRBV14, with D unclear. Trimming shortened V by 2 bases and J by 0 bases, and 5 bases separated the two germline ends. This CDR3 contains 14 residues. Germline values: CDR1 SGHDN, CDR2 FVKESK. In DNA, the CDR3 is TGTGCCAGCAGCCAATTCAACTCTGGAAACACCATATATTTT. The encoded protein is CASSQFNSGNTIYF.

Here the CDR3 DNA reads TGTGCCAGCAGCCCACGGCGGGGGGAAAACAATGAGCAGTTCTTC. Translation: CASSPRRGENNEQFF. The chain links TRBV6-6 to TRBJ2-1, with TRBD2 matching 8 bases. The CDR3 loop spans 15 amino acids. Germline CDR1 is MNHNY and CDR2 is SVGAGI (reference sequence). With 6 bases clipped from V and 5 bases from J, the junction kept 9 bases outside the gene matches.

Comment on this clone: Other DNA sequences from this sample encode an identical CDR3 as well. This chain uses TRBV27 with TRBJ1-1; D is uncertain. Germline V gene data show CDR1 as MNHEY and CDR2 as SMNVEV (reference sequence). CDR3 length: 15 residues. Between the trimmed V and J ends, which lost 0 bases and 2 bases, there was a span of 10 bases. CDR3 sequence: CASSLSRARNTEAFF. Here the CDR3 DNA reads TGTGCCAGCAGTTTATCCCGAGCTAGAAACACTGAAGCTTTCTTT.

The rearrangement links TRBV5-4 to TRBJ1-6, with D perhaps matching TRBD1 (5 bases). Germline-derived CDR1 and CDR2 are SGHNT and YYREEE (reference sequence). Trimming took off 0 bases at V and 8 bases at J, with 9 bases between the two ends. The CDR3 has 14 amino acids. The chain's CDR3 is CASSLVGGDSPLHF. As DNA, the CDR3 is TGTGCCAGCAGCTTGGTGGGGGGGGATTCACCCCTCCACTTT.

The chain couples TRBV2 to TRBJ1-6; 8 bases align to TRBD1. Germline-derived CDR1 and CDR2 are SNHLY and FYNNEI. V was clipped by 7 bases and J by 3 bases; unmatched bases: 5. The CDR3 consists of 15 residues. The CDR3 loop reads CASTRTGNYNSPLHF. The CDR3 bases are TGTGCCAGCACCCGGACAGGGAACTATAATTCACCCCTCCACTTT.

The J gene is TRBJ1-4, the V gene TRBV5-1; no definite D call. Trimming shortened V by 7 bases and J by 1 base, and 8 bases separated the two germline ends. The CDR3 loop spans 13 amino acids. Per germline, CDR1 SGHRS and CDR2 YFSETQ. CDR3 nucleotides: TGCGCCAGCGAGGAGGAAACTAATGAAAAACTGTTTTTT. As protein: CASEEETNEKLFF.

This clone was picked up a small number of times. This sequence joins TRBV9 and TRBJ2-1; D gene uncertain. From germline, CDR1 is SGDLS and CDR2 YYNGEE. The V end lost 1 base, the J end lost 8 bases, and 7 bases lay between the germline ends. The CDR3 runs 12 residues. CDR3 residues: CASSVSRDEQFF. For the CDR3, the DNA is TGTGCCAGCAGCGTATCTCGTGATGAGCAGTTCTTC.

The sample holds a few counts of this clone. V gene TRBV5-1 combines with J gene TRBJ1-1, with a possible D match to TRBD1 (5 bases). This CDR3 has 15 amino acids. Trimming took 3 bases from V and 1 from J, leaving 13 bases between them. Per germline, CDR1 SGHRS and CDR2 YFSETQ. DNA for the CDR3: TGCGCCAGCAGCTGGCAGGGAATGGAGAACACTGAAGCTTTCTTT. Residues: CASSWQGMENTEAFF.

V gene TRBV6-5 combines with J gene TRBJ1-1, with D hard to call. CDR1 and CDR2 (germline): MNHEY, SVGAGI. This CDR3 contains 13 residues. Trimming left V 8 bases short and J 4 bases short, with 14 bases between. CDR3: CASGQALGTEAFF. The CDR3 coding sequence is TGTGCCAGCGGCCAGGCGTTGGGCACTGAAGCTTTCTTT.

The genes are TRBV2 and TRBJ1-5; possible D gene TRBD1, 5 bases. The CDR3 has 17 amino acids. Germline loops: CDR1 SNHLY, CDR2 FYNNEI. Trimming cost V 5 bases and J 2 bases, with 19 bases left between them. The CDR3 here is CASSRNRQGFGNQPQHF. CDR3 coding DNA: TGTGCCAGCAGTCGAAACCGCCAGGGTTTCGGCAATCAGCCCCAGCATTTT. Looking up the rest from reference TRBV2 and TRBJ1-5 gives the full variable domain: EPEVTQTPSHQVTQMGQEVILRCVPISNHLYFYWYRQILGQKVEFLVSFYNNEISEKSEIFDDQFSVERPDGSNFTLKIRSTKLEDSAMYFCASSRNRQGFGNQPQHFGDGTRLSIL.

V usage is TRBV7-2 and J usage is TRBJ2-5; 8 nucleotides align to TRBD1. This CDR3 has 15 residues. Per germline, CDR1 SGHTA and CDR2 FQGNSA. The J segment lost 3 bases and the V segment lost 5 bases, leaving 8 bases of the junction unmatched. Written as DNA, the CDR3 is TGTGCCAGCAGCCTAGGACAGGGCGGGAAAGAGACCCAGTACTTC. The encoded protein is CASSLGQGGKETQYF.

CDR3 nucleotide sequence: TGTGCCAGCAGCGGGGGCGGGGGGTACGAGCAGTACTTC. Translated, it gives CASSGGGGYEQYF. This chain joins TRBV7-9 and TRBJ2-7, with TRBD2 matching 8 bases. CDR1 SEHNR and CDR2 FQNEAQ come from the germline V gene (reference sequence). Unmatched junction bases numbered 4, after V lost 5 bases and J lost 4 bases. The CDR3 is made up of 13 amino acids.

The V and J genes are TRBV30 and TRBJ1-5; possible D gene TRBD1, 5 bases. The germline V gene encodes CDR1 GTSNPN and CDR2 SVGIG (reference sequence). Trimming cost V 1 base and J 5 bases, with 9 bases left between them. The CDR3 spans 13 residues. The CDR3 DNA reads TGTGCCTGGAGTGGGGGCGCAGATCAGCCCCAGCATTTT. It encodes CAWSGGADQPQHF.

The CDR3 loop reads CSVVGRGEQFF. The CDR3 DNA reads as TGCAGCGTTGTAGGACGGGGGGAGCAGTTCTTC. The V call is TRBV29-1, the J call TRBJ2-1, with D perhaps matching TRBD2 (6 bases). CDR1 and CDR2 from the germline V gene are SQVTM and ANQGSEA. This CDR3 has 11 amino acids. The V gene lost 4 bases and the J gene lost 10 bases, with 11 bases spanning the gap.

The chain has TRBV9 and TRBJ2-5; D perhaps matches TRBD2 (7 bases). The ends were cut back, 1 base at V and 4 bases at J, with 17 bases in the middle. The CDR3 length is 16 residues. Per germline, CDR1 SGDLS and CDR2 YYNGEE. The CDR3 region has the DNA TGTGCCAGCAGCGTAAACTCGGGGGGCGGGATAGAGACCCAGTACTTC. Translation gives CASSVNSGGGIETQYF.

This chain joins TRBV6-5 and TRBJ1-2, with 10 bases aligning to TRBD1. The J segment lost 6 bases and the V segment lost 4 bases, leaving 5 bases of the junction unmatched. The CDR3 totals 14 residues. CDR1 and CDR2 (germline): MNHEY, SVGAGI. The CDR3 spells CASSSGTGENGYTF. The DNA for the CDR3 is TGTGCCAGCAGTTCCGGGACAGGGGAAAATGGCTACACCTTC.

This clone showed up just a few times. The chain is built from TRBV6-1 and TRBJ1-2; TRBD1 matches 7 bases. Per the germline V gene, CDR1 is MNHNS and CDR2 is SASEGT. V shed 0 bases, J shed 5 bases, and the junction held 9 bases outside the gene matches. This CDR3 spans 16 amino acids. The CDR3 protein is CASSEADRPLRYGYTF. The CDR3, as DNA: TGTGCCAGCAGTGAAGCGGACAGGCCGCTGAGATATGGCTACACCTTC.

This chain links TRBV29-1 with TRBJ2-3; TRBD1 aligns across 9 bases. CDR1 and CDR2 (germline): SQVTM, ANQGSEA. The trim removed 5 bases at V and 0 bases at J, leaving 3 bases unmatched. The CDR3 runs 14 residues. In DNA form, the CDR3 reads TGCAGCGTTTTGGGACAGGGTAGCACAGATACGCAGTATTTT. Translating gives CSVLGQGSTDTQYF.

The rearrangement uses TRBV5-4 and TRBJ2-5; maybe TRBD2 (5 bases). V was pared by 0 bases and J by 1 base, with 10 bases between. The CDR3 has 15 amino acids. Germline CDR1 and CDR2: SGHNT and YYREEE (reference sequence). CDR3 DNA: TGTGCCAGCAGCTTGGGACTCGGGGTCCAAGAGACCCAGTACTTC. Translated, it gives CASSLGLGVQETQYF.